This T cell receptor beta chain was observed in a study of human T cells and chemical hapten exposure. V was clipped by 9 bases and J by 4 bases; unmatched bases: 10. This CDR3 has 14 residues. Time point: patch test 1, 2 weeks after DPC sensitization. Treatment indicated: therapeutic diphenylcyclopropenone sensitization with weekly scalp DPC. At least ten counts were recorded for this clonotype. TCRdb analysed the RACE reads with MiXCR anew, one entry per CDR3 protein. The sample records around 75,000 distinct CDR3 sequences, about an eighth being singletons. The J gene is TRBJ1-2, the V gene TRBV23-1, with 8 bases that match TRBD1. TRBV23-1 is an open reading frame whose function is uncertain. The sequencing used whole blood, collected in connection with sensitization to the hapten diphenylcyclopropenone (DPC). The TCR sequence derives from an older woman with alopecia areata. Some clones in this sample may be carry-over from other donors' samples. The CDR3: CAREKGQDSYGYTF. CDR3 DNA: TGCGCCAGAGAGAAGGGACAGGACAGCTATGGCTACACCTTC.